This T cell receptor beta chain derives from a study of neoadjuvant anti-PD-1 for oral cavity cancer. Patients had HPV-negative, locally advanced oral cavity squamous cell carcinoma. Clones were sequenced by immunoSEQ multiplex PCR, and TCRdb holds only the in-frame ones, with some missing. The sample holds fewer than 15,000 clones, 65% to 70% seen once. This CDR3 comprises 14 residues. This sample comprised PBMCs, obtained before nivolumab (anti-PD-1) treatment. This chain uses TRBV21-1 with TRBJ2-7; the table's D call of TRBD2 was not tested on the DNA. TRBV21-1 is annotated as a pseudogene. The sequence was obtained from a person aged 40 to 85 with oral cavity squamous cell carcinoma. The chain's CDR3 is CAAKKSGRAREQYF. The CDR3 DNA is TGTGCAGCGAAGAAAAGCGGGAGGGCCCGCGAGCAGTACTTC.